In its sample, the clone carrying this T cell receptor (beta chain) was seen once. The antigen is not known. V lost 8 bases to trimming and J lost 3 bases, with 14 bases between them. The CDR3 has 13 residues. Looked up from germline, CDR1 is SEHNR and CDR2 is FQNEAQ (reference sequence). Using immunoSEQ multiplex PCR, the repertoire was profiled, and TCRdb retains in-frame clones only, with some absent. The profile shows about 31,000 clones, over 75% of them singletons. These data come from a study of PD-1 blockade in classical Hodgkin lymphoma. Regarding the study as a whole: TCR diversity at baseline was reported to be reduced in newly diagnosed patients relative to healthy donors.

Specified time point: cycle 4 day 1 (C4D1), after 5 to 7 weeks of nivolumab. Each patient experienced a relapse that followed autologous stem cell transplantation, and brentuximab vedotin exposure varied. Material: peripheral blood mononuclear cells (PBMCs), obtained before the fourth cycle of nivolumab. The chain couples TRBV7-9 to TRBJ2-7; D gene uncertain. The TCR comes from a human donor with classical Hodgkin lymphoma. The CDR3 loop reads CASCPPNFYEQYF. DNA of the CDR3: TGTGCCAGCTGCCCTCCCAACTTCTACGAGCAGTACTTC.